A single sample is the source of the 23 T cell receptor beta chains below, sequenced in a study of T cell changes during pregnancy in multiple sclerosis. Using immunoSEQ multiplex PCR, the repertoire was profiled, and TCRdb retains in-frame clones only, with some absent. The profile shows tens of thousands of clones, over 85% of them singletons. The starting material was CD8+ T cells from peripheral blood mononuclear cells, obtained after pregnancy. The receptors derive from a female donor with multiple sclerosis, enrolled in a pregnancy study.

V gene TRBV27 combines with J gene TRBJ2-6; 10 nucleotides match TRBD2. There are 17 residues in the CDR3. Trimming cost V 0 bases and J 4 bases; bases outside gene matches: 3. The germline V gene has CDR1 MNHEY and CDR2 SMNVEV (reference sequence). CDR3 amino acids: CASSLSGLAPGANVLTF. In nucleotides, the CDR3 is TGTGCCAGCAGTTTATCGGGACTAGCGCCCGGGGCCAACGTCCTGACTTTC.

The J gene is TRBJ2-7, the V gene TRBV7-9, with D tentatively TRBD2 (6 bases). The CDR3 sequence is 12 residues long. The ends were cut back, 5 bases at V and 3 bases at J, with 8 bases in the middle. Germline V gene data show CDR1 as SEHNR and CDR2 as FQNEAQ (reference sequence). The CDR3 is CASSGTDYEQYF. CDR3 nucleotides: TGTGCCAGCAGCGGGACTGACTACGAGCAGTACTTC.

The chain combines TRBV28 with TRBJ2-3, with 10 bases lining up with TRBD1. The V gene's germline CDR1 is MDHEN and CDR2 SYDVKM. CDR3 size: 16 residues. With 7 bases clipped from V and 3 bases from J, the junction kept 10 bases outside the gene matches. The CDR3 DNA follows: TGTGCCAGCACCGCGCCACGGACAGGGGGGACAGATACGCAGTATTTT. Its protein is CASTAPRTGGTDTQYF.

This clone was seen just once. CDR3 region: CAISESTSGYIEQFF. CDR3 coding DNA: TGTGCCATCAGTGAGTCCACTAGCGGGTATATTGAGCAGTTCTTC. V usage is TRBV10-3 and J usage is TRBJ2-1, with 9 bases matching TRBD2. The V and J ends lost 0 bases and 9 bases, in that order; junction bases with no gene match: 6. CDR1 is ENHRY, CDR2 SYGVKD, per germline. The CDR3 has 15 residues.

The J gene is TRBJ2-6, the V gene TRBV5-1; 7 bases are shared with TRBD1. Looked up from germline, CDR1 is SGHRS and CDR2 is YFSETQ. This CDR3 is 16 amino acids long. Trimming cost V 4 bases and J 2 bases; bases outside gene matches: 6. The CDR3 spells CASSASTGTGANVLTF. The CDR3 region has the DNA TGCGCCAGCAGCGCCTCGACAGGGACTGGGGCCAACGTCCTGACTTTC.

This sequence joins TRBV9 and TRBJ2-1; 9 bases fit TRBD2. V gave up 4 bases and J gave up 4 bases; unmatched junction bases: 9. Germline CDR1 reads SGDLS; CDR2 reads YYNGEE. The CDR3 contains 16 residues. CDR3 DNA: TGTGCCAGCAGCCTAGGGGCTAGCGGGATGTACAATGAGCAGTTCTTC. It translates to CASSLGASGMYNEQFF.

The chain couples TRBV7-3 to TRBJ2-1; the match to TRBD2 covers 7 bases. J lost 6 bases, V lost 4 bases, and 12 bases had no gene match. The CDR3 is made up of 16 amino acids. Germline V gives CDR1 SGHTA, CDR2 FQGTGA. The CDR3 sequence: CASSSVAGLRANEQFF. The CDR3, as DNA: TGTGCCAGCAGCTCCGTAGCGGGTCTCCGGGCCAATGAGCAGTTCTTC.

This clone was detected a few times. The chain joins TRBV27 to TRBJ1-1, with TRBD1 matching over 8 bases. After removal of 5 bases from V and 4 bases from J, the junction contained 6 bases not matched to a gene. Germline assignment: CDR1 MNHEY and CDR2 SMNVEV (reference sequence). CDR3 length: 14 amino acids. The CDR3: CASSPRTGGTEAFF. CDR3 coding DNA: TGTGCCAGCAGTCCGAGAACAGGGGGCACTGAAGCTTTCTTT.

The chain has TRBV11-2 and TRBJ1-5; perhaps TRBD1 as D (6 bases). Germline CDR1 is SGHAT and CDR2 is FQNNGV. The V gene lost 1 base and the J gene lost 3 bases, with 10 bases spanning the gap. The CDR3 has 15 amino acids. Written as DNA, the CDR3 is TGTGCCAGCAGCTTAGCAGGGGCCCACAATCAGCCCCAGCATTTT. Residues: CASSLAGAHNQPQHF.

This chain connects TRBV11-2 to TRBJ1-1, with TRBD1 as a possible D gene (5 bases). V was shortened by 5 bases and J by 4 bases, with 17 bases between the two germline ends. Germline values: CDR1 SGHAT, CDR2 FQNNGV. The CDR3 runs 15 residues. CDR3 loop: CASSPWAQGGTEAFF. CDR3 nucleotides: TGTGCCAGCAGCCCATGGGCGCAGGGAGGCACTGAAGCTTTCTTT.

V and J are TRBV7-9 and TRBJ1-6; D possibly corresponds to TRBD1 (5 bases). The V gene lost 5 bases and the J gene lost 9 bases, with 11 bases spanning the gap. CDR1 and CDR2 from the germline V gene are SEHNR and FQNEAQ (reference sequence). CDR3 length: 13 amino acids. Here the CDR3 reads CASSPPGGSPLHF. CDR3 bases: TGTGCCAGCAGCCCTCCCGGGGGTTCACCCCTCCACTTT.

The V call is TRBV7-9, the J call TRBJ2-3; 8 bases agree with TRBD1. There are 12 residues in the CDR3. Per the germline V gene, CDR1 is SEHNR and CDR2 is FQNEAQ (reference sequence). The V gene end was trimmed by 6 bases and the J gene end by 11 bases; junction bases not matched to a gene: 7. This chain's CDR3 is CASSSTGVEQYF. In DNA form, the CDR3 reads TGTGCCAGCAGTTCGACAGGGGTTGAGCAGTATTTT.

V is TRBV4-3 and J is TRBJ2-5, with a tentative D call TRBD1 (6 bases). The DNA end is more similar to TRBJ2-7, so the J call may be wrong. Germline lookup yields CDR1 LGHNA and CDR2 YSLEER. The CDR3 spans 15 residues. CDR3 coding DNA: TGCGCCAGCAGCCAAGTTTCGGACAGCTCCTACGAGCAGTACTTC. It codes for CASSQVSDSSYEQYF.

The chain carries TRBV27 and TRBJ1-5, with 9 bases that match TRBD1. The germline V gene encodes CDR1 MNHEY and CDR2 SMNVEV (reference sequence). Germline trimming cut 7 bases from V and 6 bases from J; bases unmatched to any gene: 13. The CDR3 sequence is 16 residues long. This chain's CDR3 is CASTPLGQGGGQPQHF. CDR3 sequence (DNA): TGTGCCAGCACCCCCCTGGGACAGGGAGGGGGTCAGCCCCAGCATTTT.

V and J are TRBV11-2 and TRBJ1-5; 9 positions match TRBD1. This CDR3 region has 15 residues. Trimming took 5 bases from V and 4 from J; bases not matched to a gene: 6. Germline-derived CDR1 and CDR2 are SGHAT and FQNNGV. DNA for the CDR3: TGTGCCAGCAGCGCCGGGACAGGGCTTAATCAGCCCCAGCATTTT. The encoded protein is CASSAGTGLNQPQHF.

The chain employs TRBV7-3 and TRBJ1-1; tentative D call: TRBD1 (6 bases). This CDR3 is 15 amino acids long. From germline, CDR1 is SGHTA and CDR2 FQGTGA. The V end was cut by 0 bases, the J end by 4 bases, with 12 bases between. CDR3 coding DNA: TGTGCCAGCAGCTTAACTGGGGGGGCCCTCACTGAAGCTTTCTTT. Encoded protein: CASSLTGGALTEAFF.

The chain recombines TRBV2 with TRBJ2-3; D gene ambiguous. This CDR3 region has 14 residues. Germline loops: CDR1 SNHLY, CDR2 FYNNEI. V was trimmed by 8 bases and J by 3 bases, leaving 15 bases between them. The CDR3 coding sequence is TGTGCCAGCTCTGCAGATTGGGCTACAGATACGCAGTATTTT. Translation: CASSADWATDTQYF.

The chain joins TRBV11-2 to TRBJ1-1; the D is unclear. Germline V gives CDR1 SGHAT, CDR2 FQNNGV. CDR3 length equals 11 residues. V was pared by 5 bases and J by 3 bases, with 4 bases between. CDR3 DNA sequence: TGTGCCAGCAGCGTATACACTGAAGCTTTCTTT. It encodes CASSVYTEAFF.

The chain employs TRBV9 and TRBJ1-2; possible D gene TRBD1, 5 bases. Germline V lookup: CDR1 SGDLS, CDR2 YYNGEE. The CDR3 has 14 residues. V was trimmed by 0 bases and J by 2 bases, leaving 8 bases between them. The CDR3 coding sequence is TGTGCCAGCAGCGTAGGGGGCTTAAACTATGGCTACACCTTC. It translates to CASSVGGLNYGYTF.

The rearrangement links TRBV6-4 to TRBJ1-5; tentative D call: TRBD1 (5 bases). This CDR3 is 15 amino acids long. Looked up from germline, CDR1 is MRHNA and CDR2 is SNTAGT. Trimming left V 2 bases short and J 6 bases short, with 14 bases between. The CDR3 reads CASSDVLGGGQPQHF. For the CDR3, the DNA is TGTGCCAGCAGTGACGTGCTAGGCGGGGGTCAGCCCCAGCATTTT.

The chain carries TRBV5-4 and TRBJ2-5; D is uncertain. Germline V gives CDR1 SGHNT, CDR2 YYREEE (reference sequence). Trimming took off 0 bases at V and 2 bases at J, with 8 bases between the two ends. The CDR3 totals 14 residues. CDR3 protein: CASSLALEQETQYF. The CDR3 DNA is TGTGCCAGCAGCTTGGCCCTAGAACAAGAGACCCAGTACTTC.

The rearrangement uses TRBV25-1 and TRBJ2-1; the D is unclear. V lost 4 bases, J lost 2 bases, and 12 bases lay in between. The length of the CDR3 is 15 residues. Germline V gives CDR1 MGHDK, CDR2 SYGVNS. CDR3 DNA: TGTGCCAGCAGTGTGCGAGTTATCGCCTACAATGAGCAGTTCTTC. Translation gives CASSVRVIAYNEQFF.

This sequence joins TRBV7-3 and TRBJ2-1, with 9 bases fitting TRBD2. The junction had 4 bases not matched to a gene; V was cut back by 3 bases and J by 4 bases. The CDR3 totals 15 residues. Germline V gene lookup returns CDR1 SGHTA and CDR2 FQGTGA. As DNA, the CDR3 is TGTGCCAGCAGCTTCGGGACTAGCCTATACAATGAGCAGTTCTTC. It encodes CASSFGTSLYNEQFF.